The 30 T cell receptor beta chains reported below all come from one sample, sequenced in a study of T cell responses to AZD1222 COVID-19 vaccine. The table came from immunoSEQ multiplex PCR; TCRdb's copy has only in-frame clones and leaves some out. This sample yields fewer than 150,000 clones, of which about 91% are seen a single time; about 6.8% belongs to the top ten. The sample in question was peripheral blood, obtained 28 days after the second AZD1222 dose. These receptors were obtained from an adult who received the AZD1222 COVID-19 vaccine.

The CDR3 loop reads CASSDSRSYGYTF. The CDR3 DNA reads as TGTGCCAGCAGTGACAGTCGTTCCTATGGCTACACCTTC. J is TRBJ1-2 and V is TRBV2; D is undetermined. Deletions cut 3 bases from V and 4 bases from J, with 9 bases between. This CDR3 has 13 residues. Germline lookup yields CDR1 SNHLY and CDR2 FYNNEI.

V usage is TRBV5-1 and J usage is TRBJ1-3; no clear D gene. The ends were cut back, 4 bases at V and 0 bases at J, with 11 bases in the middle. Germline V CDR1 and CDR2: SGHRS, YFSETQ. The CDR3 loop spans 15 amino acids. The CDR3 sequence is CASSPDHSSGNTIYF. For the CDR3, the DNA is TGCGCCAGCAGCCCCGACCACTCCTCTGGAAACACCATATATTTT. The whole variable domain, filled in from reference TRBV5-1 and TRBJ1-3, reads KAGVTQTPRYLIKTRGQQVTLSCSPISGHRSVSWYQQTPGQGLQFLFEYFSETQRNKGNFPGRFSGRQFSNSRSEMNVSTLELGDSALYLCASSPDHSSGNTIYFGEGSWLTVV.

This clone was observed at least ten times. The chain has TRBV2 and TRBJ2-1, with 8 bases that match TRBD2. J was trimmed by 0 bases and V by 1 base; bases with no gene match: 2. Germline CDR1 is SNHLY and CDR2 is FYNNEI. The CDR3 consists of 16 residues. This CDR3 reads CASSEVAGGSYNEQFF. CDR3 DNA: TGTGCCAGCAGTGAAGTTGCGGGGGGCTCCTACAATGAGCAGTTCTTC. The full variable domain, rest sourced from reference TRBV2 and TRBJ2-1, is EPEVTQTPSHQVTQMGQEVILRCVPISNHLYFYWYRQILGQKVEFLVSFYNNEISEKSEIFDDQFSVERPDGSNFTLKIRSTKLEDSAMYFCASSEVAGGSYNEQFFGPGTRLTVL.

This chain joins TRBV6-5 and TRBJ1-5; D not resolved. Trimming took 6 bases from V and 4 from J, leaving 16 bases between them. The CDR3 is 15 residues long. The V gene's germline CDR1 is MNHEY and CDR2 SVGAGI. Here the CDR3 reads CASRPDGPSNQPQHF. DNA of the CDR3: TGTGCCAGCAGGCCCGACGGGCCGAGTAATCAGCCCCAGCATTTT.

V usage is TRBV7-2 and J usage is TRBJ1-2; D unclear. This CDR3 region has 13 residues. The V gene lost 0 bases and the J gene lost 1 base, with 3 bases spanning the gap. Germline-derived CDR1 and CDR2 are SGHTA and FQGNSA. As DNA, the CDR3 is TGTGCCAGCAGCTTAGCCCGTAACTATGGCTACACCTTC. Translation gives CASSLARNYGYTF.

A remark on this clone: The final CDR3 position lacks the conserved phenylalanine or tryptophan, pointing to a likely read error. No DNA is shown, since the ends of the CDR3 on it are uncertain; the CDR3 is the one TCRdb lists. V and J are TRBV7-2 and TRBJ2-3; the table's D call of TRBD2 was not tested on the DNA. The CDR3 comprises 14 residues, both ends counted. CDR1 and CDR2 (germline): SGHTA, FQGNSA. The CDR3 sequence: CASSLIVGGELASH.

The J gene is TRBJ2-7, the V gene TRBV5-4; no reliable D call. CDR3 length equals 13 residues. Trimming stripped 2 bases from V and 3 bases from J, with 9 bases between. Germline V gene sequence: CDR1 SGHNT, CDR2 YYREEE (reference sequence). Written as DNA, the CDR3 is TGTGCCAGCAGCTTAGGGATAAACTACGAGCAGTACTTC. Protein product: CASSLGINYEQYF.

The gene calls are TRBV10-2 and TRBJ1-1; no firm D call. The CDR3 has 13 residues. V dropped 4 bases and J dropped 6 bases, with 12 bases sitting between them. Germline V gene lookup returns CDR1 WSHSY and CDR2 SAAADI. CDR3 in amino acids: CASSVPEGAEAFF. In nucleotides, the CDR3 is TGCGCCAGCAGTGTACCCGAGGGAGCTGAAGCTTTCTTT.

The chain links TRBV19 to TRBJ1-1; 11 nucleotides align to TRBD1. This CDR3 contains 13 residues. V shed 8 bases and J 6 bases; nucleotides not matched to a gene: 5. Germline CDR1 reads LNHDA; CDR2 reads SQIVND (reference sequence). CDR3 nucleotide sequence: TGTGCCAGTCGGGACAGGGGGATAGCTGAAGCTTTCTTT. Encoded protein: CASRDRGIAEAFF.

The chain recombines TRBV6-2 or TRBV6-3 with TRBJ2-3; D unclear. V was cut by 2 bases and J by 2 bases, with 5 bases left in between. CDR1 and CDR2 from the germline V gene are MNHEY and SVGEGT. This CDR3 has 13 residues. The CDR3 spells CASSYRDTDTQYF. The CDR3 DNA is TGTGCCAGCAGTTACCGAGACACAGATACGCAGTATTTT.

The V gene is TRBV7-9, the J gene TRBJ1-3; 7 bases fit TRBD1. This CDR3 is built from 13 residues. J lost 0 bases, V lost 11 bases, and 4 bases had no gene match. Germline CDR1 reads SEHNR; CDR2 reads FQNEAQ (reference sequence). This CDR3 is CAGQDGSGNTIYF. In DNA form, the CDR3 reads TGTGCCGGACAGGATGGCTCTGGAAACACCATATATTTT.

The chain uses TRBV19 and TRBJ2-1; 8 positions agree with TRBD1. Germline CDR1 LNHDA, CDR2 SQIVND (reference sequence). The CDR3 spans 16 residues. V lost 5 bases, J lost 6 bases, and 12 bases stayed unmatched. The CDR3 nucleotides read TGTGCCAGTAGTTTGGTCCCGGACAGGGTTGGCAATGAGCAGTTCTTC. It codes for CASSLVPDRVGNEQFF.

The chain couples TRBV19 to TRBJ2-3, with D possibly TRBD2 on 5 matching bases. V dropped 6 bases and J dropped 6 bases, with 16 bases sitting between them. Germline loops: CDR1 LNHDA, CDR2 SQIVND (reference sequence). The CDR3 is 14 amino acids. CDR3 residues: CASRVDWTGDTQYF. The CDR3 DNA reads as TGTGCCAGTAGGGTGGACTGGACGGGGGATACGCAGTATTTT.

V and J are TRBV19 and TRBJ1-2; 7 nucleotides line up with TRBD1. This CDR3 comprises 17 residues. Trimming at V came to 0 bases and at J to 2 bases, leaving 9 bases not matched to a gene. Germline V gene data show CDR1 as LNHDA and CDR2 as SQIVND (reference sequence). In DNA, the CDR3 is TGTGCCAGTAGTATAGATCTATCGGGGACAGTGAACTATGGCTACACCTTC. Translating gives CASSIDLSGTVNYGYTF.

The CDR3 region has the DNA TGTGCCAGTAGTAAAGGGGCAACTAATGAAAAACTGTTTTTT. It codes for CASSKGATNEKLFF. The chain combines TRBV19 with TRBJ1-4, with a weak D call TRBD1 (5 bases). The V end lost 4 bases, the J end lost 0 bases, and 6 bases lay between the germline ends. The CDR3 consists of 14 residues. Germline CDR1 and CDR2: LNHDA and SQIVND (reference sequence).

The rearrangement joins TRBV19 to TRBJ2-7; 10 bases fit TRBD2. Germline V gene lookup returns CDR1 LNHDA and CDR2 SQIVND (reference sequence). This CDR3 has 15 residues. The trim removed 6 bases at V and 3 bases at J, leaving 8 bases unmatched. The CDR3 here is CASRKNSGGYYEQYF. The CDR3 DNA follows: TGTGCCAGTAGGAAGAATAGCGGGGGGTACTACGAGCAGTACTTC. The variable domain in full, completed from reference TRBV19 and TRBJ2-7, reads DGGITQSPKYLFRKEGQNVTLSCEQNLNHDAMYWYRQDPGQGLRLIYYSQIVNDFQKGDIAEGYSVSREKKESFPLTVTSAQKNPTAFYLCASRKNSGGYYEQYFGPGTRLTVT.

V is TRBV9 and J is TRBJ2-2; D unclear. Germline V gives CDR1 SGDLS, CDR2 YYNGEE. The CDR3 is 15 amino acids. Trimming left V 0 bases short and J 5 bases short, with 11 bases between. The CDR3 sequence is CASSVAGGLTGELFF. In DNA form, the CDR3 reads TGTGCCAGCAGCGTAGCGGGCGGCCTTACCGGGGAGCTGTTTTTT.

The V call is TRBV6-5, the J call TRBJ1-1; perhaps TRBD1 as D (5 bases). The CDR3 consists of 13 residues. Germline CDR1 is MNHEY and CDR2 is SVGAGI. V was cut by 6 bases and J by 4 bases, with 12 bases left in between. The CDR3 DNA follows: TGTGCCAGCAGGACCCAGGGTGCCACTGAAGCTTTCTTT. The encoded protein is CASRTQGATEAFF.

The chain carries TRBV12-3 or TRBV12-4 and TRBJ1-1; TRBD1 might be the D (6 bases). The V end was cut by 8 bases, the J end by 2 bases, with 12 bases between. The CDR3 length is 13 residues. CDR3 sequence: CASRQGKNTEAFF. The CDR3 nucleotides read TGTGCCAGCCGGCAGGGGAAAAACACTGAAGCTTTCTTT.

The rearrangement uses TRBV7-9 and TRBJ1-1; possible D gene TRBD1, 5 bases. The CDR3 covers 15 residues. The V end lost 2 bases, the J end lost 1 base, and 11 bases lay between the germline ends. The V gene's germline CDR1 is SEHNR and CDR2 FQNEAQ (reference sequence). The CDR3 bases are TGTGCCAGCAGCTTATACCGGACAACGAACACTGAAGCTTTCTTT. It yields the protein CASSLYRTTNTEAFF.

The chain carries TRBV3-1 (or the pseudogene TRBV3-2) and TRBJ1-2; a possible D gene is TRBD1 (6 bases). The CDR3 covers 14 residues. Germline loops: CDR1 LGHDT, CDR2 YNNKEL (reference sequence). V was trimmed by 0 bases and J by 7 bases, leaving 12 bases between them. This CDR3 is CASSQDGGPSGYTF. The CDR3 DNA follows: TGTGCCAGCAGCCAAGACGGGGGGCCCAGTGGCTACACCTTC.

This clone showed up just a few times. Here the CDR3 reads CASSLVPGVTDTQYF. The DNA of the CDR3 is TGTGCCAGCAGCTTAGTCCCGGGGGTTACAGATACGCAGTATTTT. The chain joins TRBV7-8 to TRBJ2-3; possible D gene TRBD2, 6 bases. Germline lookup yields CDR1 SGHVS and CDR2 FQNEAQ. The CDR3 covers 15 residues. V lost 1 base and J 3 bases, leaving 11 bases between the germline ends.

The chain employs TRBV4-1 and TRBJ2-7; tentative D call: TRBD1 (6 bases). The CDR3 has 14 amino acids. The V gene's germline CDR1 is MGHRA and CDR2 YSYEKL. The germline V and J ends were trimmed by 4 bases and 13 bases, with 23 bases remaining between them. The CDR3 bases are TGCGCCAGCAGCCCTCGACTGGGCCAGGGGTCGATTTACTTC. Translating it yields CASSPRLGQGSIYF.

This rearrangement joins TRBV5-3 to TRBJ2-7; the D gene is possibly TRBD2 (6 bases). TRBV5-3 counts as an open reading frame of uncertain function. Trimming shortened V by 3 bases and J by 4 bases, and 14 bases separated the two germline ends. CDR3 length equals 14 residues. CDR3 region: CARSSGSRRYEQYF. For the CDR3, the DNA is TGTGCCAGAAGCTCCGGGAGCAGGAGGTACGAGCAGTACTTC.

The chain carries TRBV6-2 or TRBV6-3 and TRBJ2-7, with D possibly TRBD1 on 5 matching bases. V lost 5 bases to trimming and J lost 4 bases, with 18 bases between them. CDR1 and CDR2 (germline): MNHEY, SVGEGT. The CDR3 loop spans 15 amino acids. CDR3 nucleotides: TGTGCCAGCAGTCAATTCCCAGGGCACCCTTACGAGCAGTACTTC. Its translation is CASSQFPGHPYEQYF.

V is TRBV18 and J is TRBJ1-2; the D gene is possibly TRBD1 (5 bases). CDR1 and CDR2 (germline): KGHSH, LQKENI. The V end was cut by 3 bases, the J end by 5 bases, with 13 bases between. The CDR3 sequence is 14 residues long. In DNA form, the CDR3 reads TGTGCCAGCTCACCCCCGGCGGGGCCATATGGCTACACCTTC. Its protein is CASSPPAGPYGYTF.

CDR3 nucleotide sequence: TGTGCCAGCAGCCTAAACCACATAGCGGGGGGGCCCAATGAGCAGTTCTTC. Protein product: CASSLNHIAGGPNEQFF. The J gene is TRBJ2-1, the V gene TRBV5-6; TRBD2 agrees at 11 bases. With V trimmed by 4 bases and J by 6 bases, 12 bases remained unmatched. The CDR3 consists of 17 residues. The germline V gene has CDR1 SGHDT and CDR2 YYEEEE.

The chain couples TRBV7-2 to TRBJ1-1; D gene uncertain. Germline CDR1 and CDR2: SGHTA and FQGNSA. Trimming cost V 7 bases and J 11 bases, with 20 bases left between them. The CDR3 extends over 13 amino acids. The CDR3, as DNA: TGTGCCAGCAACACTGGACCCACAGCGTATGCTTTCTTT. This codes for CASNTGPTAYAFF.

The chain combines TRBV3-1 (or the pseudogene TRBV3-2) with TRBJ2-7; D not resolved. The CDR3 length is 14 residues. Trimming shortened V by 4 bases and J by 1 base, and 11 bases separated the two germline ends. Germline V lookup: CDR1 LGHDT, CDR2 YNNKEL (reference sequence). CDR3 coding DNA: TGTGCCAGCAGCCTATTAGACTTTTCCTACGAGCAGTACTTC. This gives the protein CASSLLDFSYEQYF.

V usage is TRBV5-4 and J usage is TRBJ2-7; 8 nucleotides line up with TRBD1. The CDR3 extends over 14 amino acids. V shed 1 base and J 2 bases; nucleotides not matched to a gene: 2. Germline CDR1 SGHNT, CDR2 YYREEE (reference sequence). The CDR3 loop reads CASSLKTGAYEQYF. CDR3 DNA: TGTGCCAGCAGCTTGAAGACAGGGGCCTACGAGCAGTACTTC.